This T cell receptor (beta chain) was sequenced during a study of blood T cell repertoires in COVID-19. Study overall: In each case, the material was cDNA or gDNA derived from T cells, B-cell-depleted T cells, or PBMCs.

The CDR3 extends over 13 amino acids. Looked up from germline, CDR1 is SEHNR and CDR2 is FQNEAQ (reference sequence). V was clipped by 1 base and J by 2 bases, with 4 bases between them. Assay used: immunoSEQ multiplex PCR; TCRdb lists only in-frame clones, some missing. The profile shows tens of thousands of clones, roughly 88% of them singletons. The origin of this receptor is a human donor in a cohort sampled during active COVID-19. This rearrangement joins TRBV7-9 to TRBJ2-3; D remains ambiguous. Input material: peripheral blood. The CDR3 DNA follows: TGTGCCAGCAGCTTAGACACCACAGATACGCAGTATTTT. This translates into CASSLDTTDTQYF.